A selection of T cell receptor beta chains follows, all from one sample in a study of metastatic and nonmetastatic thyroid tumors. TCRdb re-called the PCR reads through MiXCR. The table includes about 12,000 clones, around 30% detected once. Sequencing was carried out using adjacent normal tissue. These TCRs come from a male donor with papillary thyroid cancer or a benign thyroid nodule (not recorded which). Some clones in this sample may be carry-over from other donors' samples. The CDR3 runs from the conserved cysteine through the conserved F or W. The D gene is left open where the match is weak. Rows give clone size only sometimes, using once, few, many, or a class for an expanded clone.

abundance: -
len: 8
j_gene: TRBJ2-6
d_gene: -
v_gene: TRBV5-1
CDR3aa: CATGTGSF
CDR3nt: TGCGCCACCGGGACCGGCTCTTTC

abundance: -
len: 13
j_gene: TRBJ1-5
d_gene: -
v_gene: TRBV28
CDR3aa: CASSFLGFQPQHF
CDR3nt: TGTGCCAGCAGTTTTCTGGGGTTTCAGCCCCAGCATTTT

abundance: -
len: 14
j_gene: TRBJ1-3
d_gene: -
v_gene: TRBV29-1
CDR3aa: CSVYTASYGNTLYF
CDR3nt: TGCAGCGTCTATACGGCCTCCTATGGAAACACCCTATATTTT

abundance: -
len: 15
j_gene: TRBJ2-1
d_gene: TRBD2
v_gene: TRBV12-3/TRBV12-4
CDR3aa: CAISLGGGRVHEQFF
CDR3nt: TGTGCCATCAGTCTCGGCGGCGGGAGGGTCCATGAGCAGTTCTTC

abundance: few
len: 13
j_gene: TRBJ1-1
d_gene: -
v_gene: TRBV5-4
CDR3aa: CASSKTRNTEAFF
CDR3nt: TGTGCCAGCAGCAAGACTAGGAACACTGAAGCTTTCTTT

abundance: few
len: 15
j_gene: TRBJ1-4
d_gene: -
v_gene: TRBV6-1
CDR3aa: CASSRPNAPNEKLFF
CDR3nt: TGTGCCAGCAGTCGACCAAATGCCCCGAATGAAAAACTGTTTTTT

abundance: -
len: 14
j_gene: TRBJ1-1
d_gene: TRBD1
v_gene: TRBV11-3
CDR3aa: CASSPGTVNTEAFF
CDR3nt: TGTGCCAGCAGCCCCGGGACAGTGAATACTGAAGCTTTCTTT

abundance: medium-sized
len: 13
j_gene: TRBJ2-7
d_gene: -
v_gene: TRBV11-2
CDR3aa: CASSEGQVYEQYF
CDR3nt: TGTGCCAGCAGCGAAGGACAAGTCTACGAGCAGTACTTC

abundance: medium-sized
len: 16
j_gene: TRBJ1-1
d_gene: TRBD1
v_gene: TRBV7-3
CDR3aa: CASSPDRESLNTEAFF
CDR3nt: TGTGCCAGCAGCCCAGACAGGGAGAGCTTGAACACTGAAGCTTTCTTT

abundance: few
len: 13
j_gene: TRBJ2-7
d_gene: -
v_gene: TRBV2
CDR3aa: CASAPGLGYEQYF
CDR3nt: TGTGCCAGCGCCCCGGGACTTGGCTACGAGCAGTACTTT

abundance: medium-sized
len: 14
j_gene: TRBJ2-2
d_gene: -
v_gene: TRBV19
CDR3aa: CASSLGSNTGELFF
CDR3nt: TGTGCCAGTAGCTTAGGGTCGAACACCGGGGAGCTGTTTTTT

abundance: medium-sized
len: 16
j_gene: TRBJ1-5
d_gene: -
v_gene: TRBV19
CDR3aa: CASNPGVGSDNQPQHF
CDR3nt: TGTGCCAGTAACCCAGGGGTCGGGTCTGACAATCAGCCCCAGCATTTT

abundance: -
len: 15
j_gene: TRBJ2-7
d_gene: TRBD2
v_gene: TRBV11-3
CDR3aa: CASSLVLAATYEQYF
CDR3nt: TGTGCCAGCAGCTTAGTACTAGCGGCTACCTACGAGCAGTACTTC

abundance: -
len: 15
j_gene: TRBJ1-2
d_gene: TRBD1
v_gene: TRBV9
CDR3aa: CASSVEDRGNYGYTF
CDR3nt: TGTGCCAGCAGCGTGGAGGACAGGGGAAACTATGGCTACACCTTC

abundance: -
len: 16
j_gene: TRBJ2-7
d_gene: TRBD1
v_gene: TRBV3-1
CDR3aa: CASSQGTGPSSYEQYF
CDR3nt: TGTGCCAGCAGCCAAGGGACAGGGCCAAGCTCCTACGAGCAGTACTTC

abundance: -
len: 16
j_gene: TRBJ2-7
d_gene: -
v_gene: TRBV14
CDR3aa: CASSQDLAGNPYEQYF
CDR3nt: TGTGCCAGCAGCCAGGACTTAGCAGGCAACCCCTACGAGCAGTACTTC

abundance: -
len: 17
j_gene: TRBJ2-1
d_gene: TRBD1
v_gene: TRBV11-2
CDR3aa: CASSLRGTGAAYNEQFF
CDR3nt: TGTGCCAGCAGCCTACGAGGGACAGGAGCTGCCTACAATGAGCAGTTCTTC

abundance: few
len: 12
j_gene: TRBJ2-5
d_gene: -
v_gene: TRBV27
CDR3aa: CASSHPQETQYF
CDR3nt: TGTGCCAGCAGTCACCCTCAAGAGACCCAGTACTTC